Sequencing of this T cell receptor beta chain was carried out in a study of blood T cell repertoires in COVID-19. Study overall: Acute and convalescent COVID-19 samples came from the United States, Italy and Spain. T cells, B-cell-depleted T cells, or PBMCs provided the cDNA or gDNA that served as material.

Original data processing: Reference gene primer amplification gave estimated nucleated cell counts. Assay used: immunoSEQ multiplex PCR; TCRdb lists only in-frame clones, some missing. That table gives V, J and clone size, and the DNA gave D and trimming. The sample lists under 150,000 clones, around 84% occurring once. Germline CDR1 is LGHNA and CDR2 is YNFKEQ. Trimming shortened V by 1 base and J by 0 bases, and 10 bases separated the two germline ends. The CDR3 runs 17 residues. V is TRBV4-2 and J is TRBJ2-6; D is undetermined. Sequencing was done on a sample of peripheral blood. The receptor's source is a human donor in a cohort sampled during active COVID-19. The CDR3 DNA reads TGTGCCAGCAGCCAAGGTGCCAGTCTCTCTGGGGCCAACGTCCTGACTTTC. Translated, it gives CASSQGASLSGANVLTF.